This TCR beta chain derives from a study of T-cell reconstitution after alpha-beta-depleted transplantation in children. The TCRbeta library was prepared with unique molecular identifiers. TCRdb redid the calling of the PCR reads with MiXCR, one entry per CDR3 protein. The sample contains around 360,000 distinct CDR3 sequences, 10% to 13% of which appear only once. The sample holds a few counts of this clonotype. V trimming: 2 bases; J trimming: 4 bases; junction bases outside the gene matches: 10. Germline-derived CDR1 and CDR2 are SEHNR and FQNEAQ (reference sequence). The CDR3 has 16 residues. This TCR was recovered from a human donor who donated a stem cell graft to a child with acute lymphoblastic leukemia. This specimen was PBMCs from the stem cell graft donor, taken from the stem cell graft. The chain joins TRBV7-9 to TRBJ2-5; 7 positions agree with TRBD1. In DNA, the CDR3 is TGTGCCAGCAGCTTACTGGACAGGTTGAATCCAGAGACCCAGTACTTC. Encoded protein: CASSLLDRLNPETQYF.